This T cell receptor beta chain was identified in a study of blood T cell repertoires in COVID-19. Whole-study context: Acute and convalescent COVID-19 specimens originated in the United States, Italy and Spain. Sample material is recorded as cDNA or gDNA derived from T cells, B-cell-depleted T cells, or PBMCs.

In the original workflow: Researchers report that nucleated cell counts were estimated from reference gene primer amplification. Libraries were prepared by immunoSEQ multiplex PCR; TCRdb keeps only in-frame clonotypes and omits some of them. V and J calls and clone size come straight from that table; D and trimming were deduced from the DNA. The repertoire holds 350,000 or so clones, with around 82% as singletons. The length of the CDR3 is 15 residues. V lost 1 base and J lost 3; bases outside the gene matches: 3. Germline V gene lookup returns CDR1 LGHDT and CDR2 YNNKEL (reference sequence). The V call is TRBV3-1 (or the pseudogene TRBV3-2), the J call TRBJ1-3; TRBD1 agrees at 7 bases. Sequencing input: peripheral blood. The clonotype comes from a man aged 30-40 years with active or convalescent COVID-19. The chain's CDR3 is CASSQAGGVGNTIYF. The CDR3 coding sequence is TGTGCCAGCAGCCAAGCAGGGGGAGTTGGAAACACCATATATTTT.